The entry below gives a single T cell receptor (beta chain) sequence along with its context. The sample is drawn from a study of blood T cell repertoires in COVID-19. Study summary: Some COVID-19 samples were acute and others convalescent; all came from the United States, Italy and Spain. T cells, B-cell-depleted T cells, or PBMCs provided the cDNA or gDNA that served as material.

Germline V CDR1 and CDR2: MNHNY, SVGAGI (reference sequence). The V segment lost 0 bases and the J segment 6 bases; nucleotides outside the gene matches: 7. The CDR3 has 16 residues. As processed by the authors: Reference gene primer amplification in the assay estimated nucleated cell counts. Only in-frame clones appear in the TCRdb table, and some are missing; sequencing was by immunoSEQ multiplex PCR. V and J calls and clone size are as listed in that table; D and trimming were resolved from the DNA. Of about 96,000 clones in the sample, around three quarters were seen once. The sequencing sample was made of peripheral blood. The clonotype originates from a man aged 45-65 years who had recovered from COVID-19. This sequence joins TRBV6-6 and TRBJ2-1; 8 positions agree with TRBD2. The CDR3 nucleotides read TGTGCCAGCAGTTACTCGAGTGTAGCGGGGTCCAATGAGCAGTTCTTC. Its translation is CASSYSSVAGSNEQFF.